This T cell receptor (beta chain) derives from a study of CD8 T cells in ankylosing spondylitis. TCRdb ran MiXCR on the 5' RACE reads and lists one entry per CDR3 protein. In the table there are roughly 150,000 distinct CDR3 sequences, 9.5% to 10% of which are singletons. This clonotype has more than one count but fewer than ten. Its specificity is unknown. Findings and caveats of the study: Reports of some motif variants in reactive arthritis synovial fluid and blood predate this one. Within ankylosing spondylitis blood, a TCR beta motif made up of seven to nine highly homologous variants appeared to be characteristic. Disease-associated clones were CD8+ and fairly uncommon in peripheral blood.

V was cut by 4 bases and J by 3 bases, with 11 bases left in between. The length of the CDR3 is 13 residues. Germline CDR1 is SGHRS and CDR2 is YFSETQ. The sequenced sample consisted of blood, either unsorted or a sorted T cell fraction (not recorded which). The clonotype comes from a female donor with ankylosing spondylitis or in good health (not recorded which). This chain joins TRBV5-1 and TRBJ2-7, with no clear D. In DNA form, the CDR3 reads TGCGCCAGCAGCCTTCCCCCCTTCTACGAGCAGTACTTC. Protein product: CASSLPPFYEQYF.